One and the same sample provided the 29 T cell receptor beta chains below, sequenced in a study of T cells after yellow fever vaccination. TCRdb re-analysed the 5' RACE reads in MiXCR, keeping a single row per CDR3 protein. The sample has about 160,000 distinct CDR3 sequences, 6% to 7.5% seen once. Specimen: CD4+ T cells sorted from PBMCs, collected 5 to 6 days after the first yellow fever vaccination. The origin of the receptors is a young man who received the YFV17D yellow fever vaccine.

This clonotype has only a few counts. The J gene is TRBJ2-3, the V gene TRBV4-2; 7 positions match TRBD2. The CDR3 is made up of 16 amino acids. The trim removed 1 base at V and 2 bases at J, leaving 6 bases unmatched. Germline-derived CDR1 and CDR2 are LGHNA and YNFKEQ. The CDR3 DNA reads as TGTGCCAGCAGCCAAGGCAGTAGCGGGCCCACAGATACGCAGTATTTT. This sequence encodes CASSQGSSGPTDTQYF.

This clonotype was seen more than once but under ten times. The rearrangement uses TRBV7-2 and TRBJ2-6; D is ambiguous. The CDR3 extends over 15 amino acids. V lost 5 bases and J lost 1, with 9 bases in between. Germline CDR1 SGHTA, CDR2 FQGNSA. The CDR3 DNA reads TGTGCCAGCAGCCCCCGCAGGTCTGGGGCCAACGTCCTGACTTTC. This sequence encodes CASSPRRSGANVLTF.

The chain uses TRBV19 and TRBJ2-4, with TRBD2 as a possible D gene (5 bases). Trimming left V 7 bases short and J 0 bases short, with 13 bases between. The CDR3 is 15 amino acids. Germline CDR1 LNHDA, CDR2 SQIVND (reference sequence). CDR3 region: CASTDGGLAKNIQYF. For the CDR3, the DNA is TGTGCCAGTACGGACGGAGGTTTAGCCAAAAACATTCAGTACTTC. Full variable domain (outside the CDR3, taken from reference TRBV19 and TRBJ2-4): DGGITQSPKYLFRKEGQNVTLSCEQNLNHDAMYWYRQDPGQGLRLIYYSQIVNDFQKGDIAEGYSVSREKKESFPLTVTSAQKNPTAFYLCASTDGGLAKNIQYFGAGTRLSVL.

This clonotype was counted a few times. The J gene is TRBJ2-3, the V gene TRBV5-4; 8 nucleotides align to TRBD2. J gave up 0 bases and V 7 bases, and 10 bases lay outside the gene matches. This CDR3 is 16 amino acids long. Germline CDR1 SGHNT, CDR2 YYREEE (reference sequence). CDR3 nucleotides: TGTGCCAGCGTACCCGGGGGGGCGCGAAGCACAGATACGCAGTATTTT. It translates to CASVPGGARSTDTQYF.

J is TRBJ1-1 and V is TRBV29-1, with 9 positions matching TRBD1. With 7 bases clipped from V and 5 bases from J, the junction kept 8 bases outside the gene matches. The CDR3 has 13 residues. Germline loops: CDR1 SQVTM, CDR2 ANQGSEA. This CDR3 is CSGGTGSTTEAFF. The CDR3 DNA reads TGCAGCGGGGGGACAGGGTCAACAACTGAAGCTTTCTTT.

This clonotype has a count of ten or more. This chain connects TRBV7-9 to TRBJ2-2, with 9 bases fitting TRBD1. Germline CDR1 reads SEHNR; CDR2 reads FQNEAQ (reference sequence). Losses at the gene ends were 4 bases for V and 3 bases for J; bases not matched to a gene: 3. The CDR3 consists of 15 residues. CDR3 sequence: CASSSGQGDTGELFF. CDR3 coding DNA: TGTGCCAGCAGCTCGGGACAGGGTGACACCGGGGAGCTGTTTTTT. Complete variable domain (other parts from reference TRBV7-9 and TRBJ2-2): DTGVSQNPRHKITKRGQNVTFRCDPISEHNRLYWYRQTLGQGPEFLTYFQNEAQLEKSRLLSDRFSAERPKGSFSTLEIQRTEQGDSAMYLCASSSGQGDTGELFFGEGSRLTVL.

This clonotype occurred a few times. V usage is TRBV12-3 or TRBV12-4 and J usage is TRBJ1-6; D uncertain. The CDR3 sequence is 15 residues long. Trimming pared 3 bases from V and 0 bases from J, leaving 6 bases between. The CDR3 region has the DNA TGTGCCAGCAGTTTGACGAGCTCCTATAATTCACCCCTCCACTTT. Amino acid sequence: CASSLTSSYNSPLHF.

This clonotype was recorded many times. The CDR3, as DNA: TGTGCCAGCTCACCGGACAGGGTCCGATATGGCTACACCTTC. This encodes CASSPDRVRYGYTF. This chain joins TRBV18 and TRBJ1-2; 8 positions agree with TRBD1. The germline CDR1 and CDR2 sequences are KGHSH and LQKENI. There are 14 residues in the CDR3. The trim removed 3 bases at V and 5 bases at J, leaving 5 bases unmatched.

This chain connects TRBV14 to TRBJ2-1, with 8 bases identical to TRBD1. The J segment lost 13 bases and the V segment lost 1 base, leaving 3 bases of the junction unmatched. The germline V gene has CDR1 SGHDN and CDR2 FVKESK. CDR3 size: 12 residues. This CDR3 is CASSQADRVQFF. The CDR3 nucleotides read TGTGCCAGCAGCCAAGCGGACAGGGTCCAGTTCTTC.

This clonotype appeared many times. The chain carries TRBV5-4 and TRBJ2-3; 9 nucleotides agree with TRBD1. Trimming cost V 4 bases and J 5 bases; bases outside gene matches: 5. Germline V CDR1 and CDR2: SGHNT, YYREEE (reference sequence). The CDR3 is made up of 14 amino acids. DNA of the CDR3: TGTGCCAGCAGCGGAACAGGGGGCGAAGATACGCAGTATTTT. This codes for CASSGTGGEDTQYF.

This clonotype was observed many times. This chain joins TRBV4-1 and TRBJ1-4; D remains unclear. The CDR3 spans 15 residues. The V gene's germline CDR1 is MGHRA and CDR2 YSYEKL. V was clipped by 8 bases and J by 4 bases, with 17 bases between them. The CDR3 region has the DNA TGCGCCAGCCTAAACCCCGGGTCAGGTAATGAAAAACTGTTTTTT. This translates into CASLNPGSGNEKLFF.

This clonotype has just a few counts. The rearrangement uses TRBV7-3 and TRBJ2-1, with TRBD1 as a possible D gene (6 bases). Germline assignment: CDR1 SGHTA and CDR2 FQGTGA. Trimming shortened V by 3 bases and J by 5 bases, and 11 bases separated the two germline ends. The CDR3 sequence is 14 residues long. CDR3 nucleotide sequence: TGTGCCAGCAGCTTTGGACAGACGAACAATGAGCAGTTCTTC. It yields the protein CASSFGQTNNEQFF. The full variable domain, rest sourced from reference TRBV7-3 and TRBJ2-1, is GAGVSQTPSNKVTEKGKYVELRCDPISGHTALYWYRQSLGQGPEFLIYFQGTGAADDSGLPNDRFFAVRPEGSVSTLKIQRTERGDSAVYLCASSFGQTNNEQFFGPGTRLTVL.

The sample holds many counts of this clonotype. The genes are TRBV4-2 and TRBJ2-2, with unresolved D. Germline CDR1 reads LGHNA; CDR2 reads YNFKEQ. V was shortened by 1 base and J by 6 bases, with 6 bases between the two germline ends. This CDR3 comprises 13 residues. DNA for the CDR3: TGTGCCAGCAGCCAAGTAGGGTCCGGGGAGCTGTTTTTT. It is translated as CASSQVGSGELFF.

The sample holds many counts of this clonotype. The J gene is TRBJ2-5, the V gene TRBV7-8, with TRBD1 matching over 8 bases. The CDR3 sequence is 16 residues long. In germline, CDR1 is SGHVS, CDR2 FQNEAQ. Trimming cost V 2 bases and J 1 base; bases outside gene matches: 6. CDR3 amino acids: CASSLTGQGRQETQYF. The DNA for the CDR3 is TGTGCCAGCAGCTTAACAGGACAGGGCCGCCAAGAGACCCAGTACTTC.

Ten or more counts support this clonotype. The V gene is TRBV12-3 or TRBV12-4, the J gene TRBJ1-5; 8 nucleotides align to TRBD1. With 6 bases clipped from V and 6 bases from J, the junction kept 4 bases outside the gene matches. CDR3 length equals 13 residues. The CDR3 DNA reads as TGTGCCAGCAGGGCCACAGGGGGTCAGCCCCAGCATTTT. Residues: CASRATGGQPQHF.

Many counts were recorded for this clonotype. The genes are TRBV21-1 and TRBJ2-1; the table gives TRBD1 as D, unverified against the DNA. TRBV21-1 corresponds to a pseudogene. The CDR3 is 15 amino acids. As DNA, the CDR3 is TGTGCCAGCAGCAAATTGCCGCAGGGAAACAATGAGCAGTTCTTC. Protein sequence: CASSKLPQGNNEQFF.

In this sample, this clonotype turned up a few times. The CDR3 region is CASSYQGGGYTF. CDR3 DNA sequence: TGTGCCAGCAGCTACCAGGGGGGAGGCTACACCTTC. The chain joins TRBV6-5 to TRBJ1-2, with TRBD1 matching 7 bases. Germline loops: CDR1 MNHEY, CDR2 SVGAGI. The CDR3 is 12 amino acids. Trimming took 6 bases from V and 8 from J; bases not matched to a gene: 6.

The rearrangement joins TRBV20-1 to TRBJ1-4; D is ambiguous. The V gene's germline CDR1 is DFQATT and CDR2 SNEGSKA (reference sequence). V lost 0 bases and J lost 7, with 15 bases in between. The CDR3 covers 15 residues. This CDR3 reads CSARDRGHPSEKLFF. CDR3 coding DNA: TGCAGTGCTAGAGATAGAGGGCATCCGAGTGAAAAACTGTTTTTT.

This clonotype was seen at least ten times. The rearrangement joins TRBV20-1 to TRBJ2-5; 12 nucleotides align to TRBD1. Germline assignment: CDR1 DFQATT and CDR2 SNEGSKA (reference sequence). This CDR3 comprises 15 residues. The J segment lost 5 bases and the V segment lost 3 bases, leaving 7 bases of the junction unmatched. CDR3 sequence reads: CSARTGTGGYETQYF. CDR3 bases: TGCAGTGCTAGGACCGGGACAGGGGGCTATGAGACCCAGTACTTC.

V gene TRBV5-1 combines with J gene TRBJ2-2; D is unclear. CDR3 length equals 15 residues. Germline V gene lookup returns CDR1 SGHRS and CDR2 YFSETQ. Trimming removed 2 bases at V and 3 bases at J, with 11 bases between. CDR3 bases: TGCGCCAGCAGCTTCGTGACGGCCCACACCGGGGAGCTGTTTTTT. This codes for CASSFVTAHTGELFF.

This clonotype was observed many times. The CDR3 loop reads CAISVGGTGVAYEQYF. The CDR3, as DNA: TGTGCCATCAGTGTAGGCGGGACAGGAGTCGCATACGAGCAGTACTTC. J is TRBJ2-7 and V is TRBV10-3, with 8 bases lining up with TRBD1. This CDR3 has 16 amino acids. Trimming took 4 bases from V and 4 from J; bases not matched to a gene: 12. Germline CDR1 and CDR2: ENHRY and SYGVKD.

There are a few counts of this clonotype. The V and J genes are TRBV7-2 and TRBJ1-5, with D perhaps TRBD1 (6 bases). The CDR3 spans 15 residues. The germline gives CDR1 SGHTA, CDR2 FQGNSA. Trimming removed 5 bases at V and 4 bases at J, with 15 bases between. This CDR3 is CASSVGQQPNQPQHF. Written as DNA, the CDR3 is TGTGCCAGCAGCGTAGGACAGCAACCAAATCAGCCCCAGCATTTT. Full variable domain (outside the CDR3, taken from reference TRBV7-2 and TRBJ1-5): GAGVSQSPSNKVTEKGKDVELRCDPISGHTALYWYRQSLGQGLEFLIYFQGNSAPDKSGLPSDRFSAERTGGSVSTLTIQRTQQEDSAVYLCASSVGQQPNQPQHFGDGTRLSIL.

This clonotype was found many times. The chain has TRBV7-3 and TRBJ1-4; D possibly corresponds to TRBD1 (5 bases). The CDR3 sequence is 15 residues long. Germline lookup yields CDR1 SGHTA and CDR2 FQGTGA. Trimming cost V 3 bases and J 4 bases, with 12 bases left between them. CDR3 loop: CASSLGPVDNEKLFF. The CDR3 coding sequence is TGTGCCAGCAGCTTGGGACCCGTCGATAATGAAAAACTGTTTTTT. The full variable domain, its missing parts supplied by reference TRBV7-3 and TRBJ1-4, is GAGVSQTPSNKVTEKGKYVELRCDPISGHTALYWYRQSLGQGPEFLIYFQGTGAADDSGLPNDRFFAVRPEGSVSTLKIQRTERGDSAVYLCASSLGPVDNEKLFFGSGTQLSVL.

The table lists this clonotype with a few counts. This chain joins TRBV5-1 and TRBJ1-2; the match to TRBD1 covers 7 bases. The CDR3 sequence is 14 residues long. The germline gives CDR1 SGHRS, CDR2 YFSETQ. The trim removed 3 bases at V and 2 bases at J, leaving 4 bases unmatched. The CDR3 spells CASSSTTGNYGYTF. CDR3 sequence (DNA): TGCGCCAGCAGCTCGACGACAGGGAACTATGGCTACACCTTC.

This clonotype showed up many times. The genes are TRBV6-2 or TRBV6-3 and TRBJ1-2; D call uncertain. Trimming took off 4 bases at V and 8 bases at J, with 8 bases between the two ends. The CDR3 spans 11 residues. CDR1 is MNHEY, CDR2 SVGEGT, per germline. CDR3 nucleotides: TGTGCCAGCAGTTGGCGGGGAGGCTACACCTTC. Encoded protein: CASSWRGGYTF.

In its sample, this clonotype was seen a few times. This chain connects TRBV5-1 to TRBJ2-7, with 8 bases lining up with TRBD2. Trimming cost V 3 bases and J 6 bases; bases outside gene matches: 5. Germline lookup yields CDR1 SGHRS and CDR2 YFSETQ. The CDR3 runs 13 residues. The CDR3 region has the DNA TGCGCCAGCAGCTACCCGGGGGGGGGCGAGCAGTACTTC. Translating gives CASSYPGGGEQYF.

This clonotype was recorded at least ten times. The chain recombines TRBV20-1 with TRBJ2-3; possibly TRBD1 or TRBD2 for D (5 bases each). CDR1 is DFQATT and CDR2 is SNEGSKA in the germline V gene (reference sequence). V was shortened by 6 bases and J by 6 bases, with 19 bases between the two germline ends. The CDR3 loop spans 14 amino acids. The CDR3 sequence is CSAPLEGTWDTQYF. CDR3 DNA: TGCAGTGCGCCGCTCGAGGGGACGTGGGATACGCAGTATTTT.

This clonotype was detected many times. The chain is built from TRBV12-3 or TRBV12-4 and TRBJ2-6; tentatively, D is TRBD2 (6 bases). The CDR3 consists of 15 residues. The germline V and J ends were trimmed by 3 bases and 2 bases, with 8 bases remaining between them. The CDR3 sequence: CASSFWGAGANVLTF. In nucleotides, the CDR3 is TGTGCCAGCAGTTTTTGGGGGGCTGGGGCCAACGTCCTGACTTTC.

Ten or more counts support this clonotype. The CDR3 DNA sequence: TGTGCCAGCAGTTTATACGGACTATCAGCCTACGAGCAGTACTTC. Translated, it gives CASSLYGLSAYEQYF. This chain joins TRBV27 and TRBJ2-7; D may be TRBD2 (6 bases). The ends were cut back, 1 base at V and 2 bases at J, with 12 bases in the middle. CDR1 and CDR2 from the germline V gene are MNHEY and SMNVEV (reference sequence). This CDR3 region has 15 residues.